This TCR beta chain was sequenced in a study of T cells after yellow fever vaccination. Overall study results and limits: Highly abundant clonotypes carried over from the bulk population could end up in FACS-sorted repertoires as contaminants.

MiXCR, applied by TCRdb to the 5' RACE reads, yields one record per CDR3 protein. This table has 350,000 to 550,000 distinct CDR3 sequences, approximately 18% appearing once. There are a few counts of this clonotype. What it recognizes is unknown. The V gene's germline CDR1 is SGHKS and CDR2 YYEKEE (reference sequence). There are 14 residues in the CDR3. V was cut by 7 bases and J by 4 bases, with 17 bases left in between. The source is a man between 18 and 29 years old who received the YFV17D yellow fever vaccine. The material was PBMCs, obtained before the yellow fever booster vaccination. This chain links TRBV5-5 with TRBJ2-5; D possibly matches TRBD1 or TRBD2 (6 bases each). The CDR3 loop reads CASQRGESGETQYF. CDR3 in DNA: TGTGCCAGCCAAAGGGGGGAGTCGGGAGAGACCCAGTACTTC.